This T cell receptor (beta chain) was observed in a study of T-cell memory formation after mild COVID-19. Study results and limitations: Mainly CM and EM harbored the contracting CD4+ clones; mainly EMRA harbored the CD8+ ones.

The CDR3 spans 11 residues. The ends were cut back, 3 bases at V and 10 bases at J, with 7 bases in the middle. With respect to this clonotype: Its target is unknown.

Each CDR3 protein gets one entry after TCRdb re-called the 5' RACE reads with MiXCR. The sample gives 400,000 to 500,000 distinct CDR3 sequences, roughly 18% of which show up once; about 22% is in the top ten. This chain uses TRBV12-3 or TRBV12-4 with TRBJ2-1; no reliable D call. Sequencing was carried out using PBMCs or a T cell subset sorted from them (not recorded which). The origin of this receptor is a man aged 18-30 years who had mild COVID-19 (a few samples of this study predate the infection). Cell type and time point are not known. CDR3 DNA sequence: TGTGCCAGCAGTTTTCTCAGGGAGCAGTTCTTC. Encoded protein: CASSFLREQFF.